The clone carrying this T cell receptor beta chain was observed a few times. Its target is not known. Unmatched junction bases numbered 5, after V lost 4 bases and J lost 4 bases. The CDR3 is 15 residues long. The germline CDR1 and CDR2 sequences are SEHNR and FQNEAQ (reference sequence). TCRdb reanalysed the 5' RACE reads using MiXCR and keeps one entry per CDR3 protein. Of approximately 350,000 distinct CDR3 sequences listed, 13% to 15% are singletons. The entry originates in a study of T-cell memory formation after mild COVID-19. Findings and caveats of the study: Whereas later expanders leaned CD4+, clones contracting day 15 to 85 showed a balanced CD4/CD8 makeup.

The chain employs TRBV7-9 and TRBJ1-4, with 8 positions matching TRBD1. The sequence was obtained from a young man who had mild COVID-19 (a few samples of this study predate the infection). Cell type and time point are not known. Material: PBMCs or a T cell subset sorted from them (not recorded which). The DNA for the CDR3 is TGTGCCAGCAGCTCGACAGGGGCGAATAATGAAAAACTGTTTTTT. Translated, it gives CASSSTGANNEKLFF.